This T cell receptor (beta chain) was identified during a study of blood T cell repertoires in COVID-19. Across the whole study: Samples representing acute and convalescent COVID-19 were sourced from the United States, Italy and Spain. PBMCs, B-cell-depleted T cells, or T cells provided the cDNA or gDNA that made up the material.

This clone was picked up one time. This CDR3 has 15 residues. V lost 4 bases to trimming and J lost 3 bases, with 15 bases between them. Per germline, CDR1 SGHRS and CDR2 YFSETQ. Under the authors' procedure: Estimated nucleated cell counts came from reference gene primer amplification. The table came from immunoSEQ multiplex PCR; TCRdb's copy has only in-frame clones and leaves some out. V and J calls and clone size are as listed in that table; D and trimming were resolved from the DNA. The repertoire holds tens of thousands of clones, with almost 85% as singletons. This clonotype was sampled from a woman of 80 years or more with acute or convalescent COVID-19. V and J are TRBV5-1 and TRBJ2-3; D perhaps matches TRBD2 (5 bases). Sequenced input: peripheral blood. The CDR3 loop reads CASSIGVGVTDTQYF. The CDR3 region has the DNA TGCGCCAGCAGCATCGGGGTCGGGGTGACAGATACGCAGTATTTT.